The 19 T cell receptor beta chains in this list originate from one sample, sequenced in a study of PD-L1 blockade in urothelial cancer. The data were produced by immunoSEQ multiplex PCR, yet TCRdb's version contains in-frame clones alone and is incomplete. The sample holds approximately 86,000 clones, around four fifths seen once. As for time point: pretreatment peripheral blood. The source material was PBMCs, sampled around atezolizumab (anti-PD-L1) treatment. The source is a man aged 35-49 years with urothelial cancer.

The chain joins TRBV28 to TRBJ1-1; D call uncertain. Germline lookup yields CDR1 MDHEN and CDR2 SYDVKM. V was shortened by 9 bases and J by 0 bases, with 5 bases between the two germline ends. There are 11 residues in the CDR3. The CDR3 loop reads CASFLNTEAFF. The CDR3 nucleotides are TGTGCCAGTTTCTTGAACACTGAAGCTTTCTTT. Supplemented by reference TRBV28 and TRBJ1-1, the full variable domain reads DVKVTQSSRYLVKRTGEKVFLECVQDMDHENMFWYRQDPGLGLRLIYFSYDVKMKEKGDIPEGYSVSREKKERFSLILESASTNQTSMYLCASFLNTEAFFGQGTRLTVV.

V and J are TRBV10-3 and TRBJ1-5; 8 nucleotides match TRBD1. Germline CDR1 ENHRY, CDR2 SYGVKD. The CDR3 spans 17 residues. After removal of 2 bases from V and 1 base from J, the junction contained 7 bases not matched to a gene. The CDR3 nucleotides are TGTGCCATCAGTGAGAATCTTCAGGGGGCGAGCAATCAGCCCCAGCATTTT. Amino acids: CAISENLQGASNQPQHF.

Regarding this clone: This CDR3 is also generated by other DNA sequences in the sample. The rearrangement uses TRBV18 and TRBJ2-1; D uncertain. V lost 3 bases to trimming and J lost 5 bases, with 11 bases between them. CDR3 length: 14 amino acids. Germline assignment: CDR1 KGHSH and CDR2 LQKENI. CDR3 nucleotide sequence: TGTGCCAGCTCACCGCTGACGAGGAACAATGAGCAGTTCTTC. It specifies CASSPLTRNNEQFF.

This clone came up once. J is TRBJ1-5 and V is TRBV28, with D uncertain. V lost 3 bases and J 7 bases, leaving 22 bases between the germline ends. The CDR3 runs 17 residues. Germline V CDR1 and CDR2: MDHEN, SYDVKM. CDR3 DNA: TGTGCCAGCAGTTTGTCCTTGGACTCCACAAAAAACCAGCCCCAGCATTTT. Protein: CASSLSLDSTKNQPQHF.

There are a few counts of this clone. J is TRBJ2-7 and V is TRBV6-5, with D tentatively TRBD2 (5 bases). The CDR3 covers 13 residues. Between the trimmed V and J ends, which lost 5 bases and 7 bases, there was a span of 15 bases. Germline CDR1 MNHEY, CDR2 SVGAGI. In DNA, the CDR3 is TGTGCCAGCAGTCAGCTTCCGACGGGGGAGCAGTACTTC. Protein product: CASSQLPTGEQYF.

The chain employs TRBV7-2 and TRBJ2-7; D is perhaps TRBD1 (7 bases). The CDR3 runs 12 residues. CDR1 is SGHTA and CDR2 is FQGNSA in the germline V gene. V lost 3 bases and J lost 7, with 10 bases in between. The CDR3 loop is CASSFRGEEQYF. The CDR3 coding sequence is TGTGCCAGCAGCTTCAGGGGGGAAGAGCAGTACTTC.

V is TRBV25-1 and J is TRBJ1-1, with D possibly matching TRBD1 (5 bases). The CDR3 totals 13 residues. Germline CDR1 reads MGHDK; CDR2 reads SYGVNS. Trimming stripped 2 bases from V and 7 bases from J, with 11 bases between. This chain's CDR3 is CASSESLTGEAFF. DNA of the CDR3: TGTGCCAGCAGTGAAAGTTTAACAGGTGAAGCTTTCTTT.

Only one count was recorded for this clone. The CDR3 protein is CASSQLDRTSTDTQYF. CDR3 coding DNA: TGCGCCAGCAGCCAACTGGACAGGACTAGCACAGATACGCAGTATTTT. The V gene is TRBV4-1, the J gene TRBJ2-3; 7 nucleotides match TRBD1. CDR3 length: 16 residues. In germline, CDR1 is MGHRA, CDR2 YSYEKL. Trimming removed 2 bases from V and 0 bases from J; junction bases left unmatched: 5.

The J gene is TRBJ2-5, the V gene TRBV9, with 7 bases identical to TRBD1. The CDR3 has 17 residues. Germline CDR1 and CDR2: SGDLS and YYNGEE. Unmatched junction bases numbered 9, after V lost 0 bases and J lost 1 base. The CDR3 nucleotides are TGTGCCAGCAGCGTAGACGACAGGGTCAACATCCAAGAGACCCAGTACTTC. Its protein is CASSVDDRVNIQETQYF.

The genes are TRBV30 and TRBJ2-2; tentative D call: TRBD1 (5 bases). There are 16 residues in the CDR3. Looked up from germline, CDR1 is GTSNPN and CDR2 is SVGIG (reference sequence). V was trimmed by 4 bases and J by 2 bases, leaving 17 bases between them. The CDR3 spells CAWNPVGQGNTGELFF. CDR3 bases: TGTGCCTGGAACCCCGTCGGGCAGGGAAACACCGGGGAGCTGTTTTTT.

This sequence joins TRBV13 and TRBJ1-1; no reliable D call. CDR3 size: 17 residues. V dropped 2 bases and J dropped 2 bases, with 18 bases sitting between them. Germline assignment: CDR1 PRHDT and CDR2 FYEKMQ (reference sequence). CDR3 nucleotide sequence: TGTGCCAGCAGCTTAAATTTGATGCCAGGTTCTAACACTGAAGCTTTCTTT. Its translation is CASSLNLMPGSNTEAFF.

This clone appeared a single time. This sequence joins TRBV7-8 and TRBJ2-1; 14 positions agree with TRBD2. Germline-derived CDR1 and CDR2 are SGHVS and FQNEAQ. The CDR3 covers 18 residues. Germline trimming cut 5 bases from V and 1 base from J; bases unmatched to any gene: 7. The CDR3 region is CASSPPTSGRGSYNEQFF. The CDR3 DNA sequence: TGTGCCAGCAGCCCCCCGACTAGCGGGAGGGGGTCCTACAATGAGCAGTTCTTC.

The chain has TRBV6-6 and TRBJ2-5, with 8 positions matching TRBD1. V was clipped by 2 bases and J by 5 bases; unmatched bases: 10. The CDR3 is 16 amino acids. The V gene's germline CDR1 is MNHNY and CDR2 SVGAGI (reference sequence). CDR3 nucleotides: TGTGCCAGCAGTTACGGGGCAGGGGGCGTTAGGGAGACCCAGTACTTC. This gives the protein CASSYGAGGVRETQYF.

This chain joins TRBV2 and TRBJ1-1; a weak D match, TRBD1 (6 bases). This CDR3 has 14 residues. CDR1 and CDR2 (germline): SNHLY, FYNNEI. V was cut by 8 bases and J by 2 bases, with 15 bases left in between. The CDR3 nucleotides are TGTGCCAGCGATTCTCAGGGGCTAAACACTGAAGCTTTCTTT. It yields the protein CASDSQGLNTEAFF.

This clone appeared a few times. This chain joins TRBV2 and TRBJ2-1, with D possibly TRBD2 on 6 matching bases. The V gene lost 3 bases and the J gene lost 6 bases, with 12 bases spanning the gap. Germline CDR1 reads SNHLY; CDR2 reads FYNNEI. CDR3 length equals 14 residues. Here the CDR3 reads CASSDLQGLNEQFF. The CDR3 DNA reads TGTGCCAGCAGTGATCTCCAGGGACTCAATGAGCAGTTCTTC.

This sequence joins TRBV18 and TRBJ2-1, with 12 bases identical to TRBD2. Trimming cost V 3 bases and J 5 bases; bases outside gene matches: 5. CDR1 KGHSH and CDR2 LQKENI come from the germline V gene. The CDR3 extends over 16 amino acids. The CDR3 protein is CASSPWTSGMNNEQFF. Written as DNA, the CDR3 is TGTGCCAGCTCACCTTGGACTAGCGGGATGAACAATGAGCAGTTCTTC.

The chain couples TRBV5-4 to TRBJ2-7, with 8 bases that match TRBD2. The junction had 6 bases not matched to a gene; V was cut back by 4 bases and J by 0 bases. CDR1 and CDR2 (germline): SGHNT, YYREEE (reference sequence). This CDR3 has 15 amino acids. The CDR3 DNA sequence: TGTGCCAGCAGCCGAGGGAGCGGGAGCTCCTACGAGCAGTACTTC. As protein: CASSRGSGSSYEQYF.

This clone was seen only once. This chain connects TRBV28 to TRBJ1-1; D remains unclear. The germline V gene encodes CDR1 MDHEN and CDR2 SYDVKM. The V and J ends lost 5 bases and 1 base respectively, with 14 bases between them. The CDR3 loop spans 15 amino acids. The CDR3 region has the DNA TGTGCCAGCAGTCCCTCCCCGACAAGGAACACTGAAGCTTTCTTT. This sequence encodes CASSPSPTRNTEAFF.

The rearrangement uses TRBV30 and TRBJ1-1; D remains unclear. The CDR3 extends over 15 amino acids. Trimming pared 3 bases from V and 0 bases from J, leaving 14 bases between. CDR1 is GTSNPN, CDR2 SVGIG, per germline (reference sequence). The CDR3 loop is CAWRTRGPMNTEAFF. The CDR3 region has the DNA TGTGCCTGGAGGACCCGCGGGCCCATGAACACTGAAGCTTTCTTT.